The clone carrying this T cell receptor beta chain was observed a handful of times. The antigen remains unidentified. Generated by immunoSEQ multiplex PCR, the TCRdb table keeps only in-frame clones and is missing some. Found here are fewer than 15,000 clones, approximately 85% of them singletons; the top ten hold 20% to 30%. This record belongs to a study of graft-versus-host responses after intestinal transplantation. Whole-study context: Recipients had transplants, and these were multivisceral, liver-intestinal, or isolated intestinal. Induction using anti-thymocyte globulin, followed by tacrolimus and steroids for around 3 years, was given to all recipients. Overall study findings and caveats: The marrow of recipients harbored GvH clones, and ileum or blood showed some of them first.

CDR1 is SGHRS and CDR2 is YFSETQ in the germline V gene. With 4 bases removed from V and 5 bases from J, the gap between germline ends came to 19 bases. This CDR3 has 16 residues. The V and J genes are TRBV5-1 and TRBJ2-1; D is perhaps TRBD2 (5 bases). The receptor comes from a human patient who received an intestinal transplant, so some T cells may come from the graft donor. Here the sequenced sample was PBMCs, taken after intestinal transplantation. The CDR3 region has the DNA TGCGCCAGCAGCCGACGAGCAGCGGTAAGGGACAATGAGCAGTTCTTC. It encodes CASSRRAAVRDNEQFF.